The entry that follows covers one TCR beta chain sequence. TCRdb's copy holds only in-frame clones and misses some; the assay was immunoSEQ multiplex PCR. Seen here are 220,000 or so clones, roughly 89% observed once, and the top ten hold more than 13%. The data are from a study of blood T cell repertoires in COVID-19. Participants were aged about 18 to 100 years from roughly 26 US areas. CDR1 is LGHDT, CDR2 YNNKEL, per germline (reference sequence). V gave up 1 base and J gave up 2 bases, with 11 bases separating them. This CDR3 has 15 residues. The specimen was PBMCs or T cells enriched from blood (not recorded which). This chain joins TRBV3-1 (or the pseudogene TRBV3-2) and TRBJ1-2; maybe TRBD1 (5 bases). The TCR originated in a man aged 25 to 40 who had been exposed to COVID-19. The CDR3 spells CASSQGPGKNYGYTF. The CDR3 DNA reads TGTGCCAGCAGCCAAGGGCCAGGGAAAAACTATGGCTACACCTTC.